The entry below gives a single T cell receptor delta chain sequence along with its context. Its antigen remains unknown. The same CDR3 also results from other DNA sequences found in this sample. This entry belongs to a study of Vδ1+ human thymocytes. Study-wide results and caveats: TRD repertoires were essentially private, unlike widely shared TRG clonotypes. Thymic TRG and TRD repertoires appeared highly polyclonal.

Thymocytes were sorted as CD3+ TCRVdelta1+ TCRVdelta2- after alphabeta T cell depletion. The template was reverse-transcribed extracted RNA. Pooled V-gene forward primers with one constant-region reverse primer generated the CDR3 amplicons by multiplex PCR. TCRdb called clones from the multiplex PCR reads again using CATT. The data contain roughly 55,000 delta-chain clones, about a sixth of them singletons. Germline V CDR1 and CDR2: TSWWSYY, QGS. The length of the CDR3 is 17 residues. V lost 3 bases, J lost 8 bases, and 18 bases stayed unmatched. This clonotype originated in a boy in the first two years of life who had congenital heart surgery. This sequence joins TRDV1 and TRDJ1; 7 nucleotides agree with TRDD2. The sequenced material came from Vdelta1+ gamma-delta thymocytes from the thymus. Subset here: FACS-sorted CD3+ TCRalphabeta- TCRVdelta1+ TCRVdelta2- thymocytes. In DNA form, the CDR3 reads TGTGCTCTTGGGGACCCAACGGGCCTTCCTGCCAGATGGAAACTCATCTTT. Protein: CALGDPTGLPARWKLIF.